This passage covers 9 T cell receptor beta chains from one sample sequenced in a study of read filtering for tumor transcriptome and immune sequencing. From 300 to 450 ng of RNA, a library with molecular barcoded alpha/delta and beta/gamma adaptors was made. TCRdb recomputed calls from the reads with MiXCR, one row per CDR3 protein. The sample contains fewer than 90,000 distinct CDR3 sequences, roughly an eighth of which appear only once. What was sequenced was a population of CD138-negative cells sorted from bone marrow. These receptor sequences come from a donor at least 40 years old with multiple myeloma.

This clonotype turned up a few times. The chain combines TRBV3-1 with TRBJ2-7, with 7 bases that match TRBD2. The J segment lost 3 bases and the V segment lost 1 base, leaving 6 bases of the junction unmatched. The CDR3 spans 15 residues. Germline assignment: CDR1 LGHDT and CDR2 YNNKEL (reference sequence). DNA for the CDR3: TGTGCCAGCAGCCAAGGCGGGGGACGGTACTACGAGCAGTACTTC. Translated: CASSQGGGRYYEQYF.

This clonotype showed up many times. V usage is TRBV24-1 and J usage is TRBJ2-2, with TRBD2 matching 11 bases. V lost 4 bases, J lost 6 bases, and 6 bases stayed unmatched. The CDR3 is 16 amino acids. Germline-derived CDR1 and CDR2 are KGHDR and SFDVKD. The CDR3: CATSDQTSGRSGELFF. DNA of the CDR3: TGTGCCACCAGTGACCAAACTAGCGGGAGATCCGGGGAGCTGTTTTTT.

This clonotype was counted many times. V and J are TRBV4-1 and TRBJ1-5; possibly TRBD1 for D (6 bases). CDR1 and CDR2 from the germline V gene are MGHRA and YSYEKL. The length of the CDR3 is 17 residues. V was shortened by 1 base and J by 12 bases, with 25 bases between the two germline ends. The CDR3 region is CASSQAGTHNRNQGQHF. For the CDR3, the DNA is TGCGCCAGCAGCCAAGCCGGGACACATAACCGCAATCAGGGCCAGCATTTT.

This clonotype has ten or more counts. V usage is TRBV7-9 and J usage is TRBJ1-6; 7 positions match TRBD1. V lost 1 base and J lost 8; bases outside the gene matches: 5. In germline, CDR1 is SEHNR, CDR2 FQNEAQ (reference sequence). The CDR3 length is 15 residues. In DNA, the CDR3 is TGTGCCAGCAGCTTAGGCGACAGGGTAGATTCACCCCTCCACTTT. Protein sequence: CASSLGDRVDSPLHF.

This clonotype appeared many times. V gene TRBV5-1 combines with J gene TRBJ2-6; D remains unclear. The germline V gene has CDR1 SGHRS and CDR2 YFSETQ. The CDR3 loop spans 14 amino acids. V was shortened by 4 bases and J by 2 bases, with 7 bases between the two germline ends. The CDR3 loop reads CASSTDTGANVLTF. CDR3 nucleotide sequence: TGCGCCAGCAGCACCGACACTGGGGCCAACGTCCTGACTTTC.

Points on this clonotype: A much bigger clone sits one base away, suggesting this may be a read error. The rearrangement joins TRBV11-3 to TRBJ2-7, with D perhaps matching TRBD1 (5 bases). This CDR3 spans 11 amino acids. V dropped 10 bases and J dropped 10 bases, with 17 bases sitting between them. Germline assignment: CDR1 SGHNT and CDR2 YENEEA. The CDR3 DNA reads as TGTGCCAACAGTGTCAGGGTCGGCCAGTACTTC. Encoded protein: CANSVRVGQYF. The full variable domain, with the rest looked up from reference TRBV11-3 and TRBJ2-7, is EAGVVQSPRYKIIEKKQPVAFWCNPISGHNTLYWYLQNLGQGPELLIRYENEEAVDDSQLPKDRFSAERLKGVDSTLKIQPAELGDSAVYLCANSVRVGQYFGPGTRLTVT.

This clonotype appeared many times. V and J are TRBV6-5 and TRBJ2-7; 7 bases align to TRBD1. V dropped 6 bases and J dropped 0; count of bases not matched to a gene: 8. Germline-derived CDR1 and CDR2 are MNHEY and SVGAGI. The CDR3 length is 15 residues. The CDR3 here is CASSRGQQNSYEQYF. For the CDR3, the DNA is TGTGCCAGCAGCCGGGGACAGCAAAACTCCTACGAGCAGTACTTC.

This sequence joins TRBV5-6 and TRBJ1-1; D is unclear. Looked up from germline, CDR1 is SGHDT and CDR2 is YYEEEE. CDR3 length: 14 residues. V was shortened by 4 bases and J by 1 base, with 11 bases between the two germline ends. CDR3: CASSPRAGNTEAFF. CDR3 sequence (DNA): TGTGCCAGCAGCCCCCGGGCGGGGAACACTGAAGCTTTCTTT.

This clonotype appeared many times. The chain couples TRBV5-1 to TRBJ2-3, with 7 bases lining up with TRBD1. Germline assignment: CDR1 SGHRS and CDR2 YFSETQ. V lost 3 bases to trimming and J lost 4 bases; unmatched junction nucleotides: 5. The CDR3 covers 14 residues. DNA of the CDR3: TGCGCCAGCAGCTCGAAAACAGGGGCAGATACGCAGTATTTT. It is translated as CASSSKTGADTQYF.